This T cell receptor (beta chain) was identified in a study of shared clonotypes between healthy human individuals. Study conclusions and caveats: Memory subsets generally showed smaller estimated richness than naive subsets did.

Notes on this clone: What it binds is not known.

TCRdb keeps only in-frame clones here, not all; method: immunoSEQ multiplex PCR. The data hold just over 2,000,000 clones, with roughly 94% observed a single time. This CDR3 comprises 12 residues. The germline V gene encodes CDR1 MDHEN and CDR2 SYDVKM. The ends were cut back, 6 bases at V and 6 bases at J, with 11 bases in the middle. Sequencing was performed on naive CD4+ T cells sorted from blood. The subset was: CD45RA+ positively selected. The chain has TRBV28 and TRBJ1-1; perhaps TRBD1 as D (6 bases). The source of this sequence is a man aged 18 to 30 in good health. This CDR3 is CASSLGQSEAFF. In nucleotides, the CDR3 is TGTGCCAGCAGCCTTGGACAGTCTGAAGCTTTCTTT.